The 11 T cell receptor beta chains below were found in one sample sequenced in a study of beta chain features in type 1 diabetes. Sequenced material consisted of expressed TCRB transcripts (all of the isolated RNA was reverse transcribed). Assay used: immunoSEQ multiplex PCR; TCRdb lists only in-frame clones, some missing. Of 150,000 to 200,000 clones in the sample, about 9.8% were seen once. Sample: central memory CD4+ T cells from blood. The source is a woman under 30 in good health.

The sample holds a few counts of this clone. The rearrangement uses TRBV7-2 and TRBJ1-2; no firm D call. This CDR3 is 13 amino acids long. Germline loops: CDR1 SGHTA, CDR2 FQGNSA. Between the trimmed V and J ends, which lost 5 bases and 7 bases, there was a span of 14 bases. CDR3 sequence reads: CASSPRGEGGYTF. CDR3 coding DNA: TGTGCCAGCAGCCCTCGTGGTGAGGGTGGCTACACCTTC. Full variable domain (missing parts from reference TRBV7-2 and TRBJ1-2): GAGVSQSPSNKVTEKGKDVELRCDPISGHTALYWYRQSLGQGLEFLIYFQGNSAPDKSGLPSDRFSAERTGGSVSTLTIQRTQQEDSAVYLCASSPRGEGGYTFGSGTRLTVV.

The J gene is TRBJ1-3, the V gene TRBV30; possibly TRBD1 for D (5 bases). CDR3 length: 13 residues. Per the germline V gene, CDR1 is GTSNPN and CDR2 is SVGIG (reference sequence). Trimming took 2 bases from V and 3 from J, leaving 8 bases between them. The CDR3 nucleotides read TGTGCCTGGAGTAGGGGAATTGGAAACACCATATATTTT. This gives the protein CAWSRGIGNTIYF.

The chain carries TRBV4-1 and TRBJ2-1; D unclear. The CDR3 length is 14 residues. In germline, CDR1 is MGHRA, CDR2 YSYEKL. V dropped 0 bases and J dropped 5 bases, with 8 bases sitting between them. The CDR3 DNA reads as TGCGCCAGCAGCCAAGATATGGCGGACAATGAGCAGTTCTTC. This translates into CASSQDMADNEQFF.

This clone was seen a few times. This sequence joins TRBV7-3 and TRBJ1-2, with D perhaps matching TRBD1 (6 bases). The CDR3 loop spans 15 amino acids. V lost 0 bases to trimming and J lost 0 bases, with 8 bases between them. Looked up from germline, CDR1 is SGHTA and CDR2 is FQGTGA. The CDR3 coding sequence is TGTGCCAGCAGCTTAACGGGGGCAGCTAACTATGGCTACACCTTC. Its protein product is CASSLTGAANYGYTF. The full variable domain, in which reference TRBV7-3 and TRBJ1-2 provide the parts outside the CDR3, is GAGVSQTPSNKVTEKGKYVELRCDPISGHTALYWYRQSLGQGPEFLIYFQGTGAADDSGLPNDRFFAVRPEGSVSTLKIQRTERGDSAVYLCASSLTGAANYGYTFGSGTRLTVV.

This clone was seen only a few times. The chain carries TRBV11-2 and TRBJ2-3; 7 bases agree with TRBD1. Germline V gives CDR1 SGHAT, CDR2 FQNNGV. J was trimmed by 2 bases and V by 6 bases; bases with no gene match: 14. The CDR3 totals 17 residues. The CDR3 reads CASSPLKGAGLTDTQYF. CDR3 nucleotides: TGTGCCAGCAGTCCCTTAAAGGGGGCGGGCCTCACAGATACGCAGTATTTT. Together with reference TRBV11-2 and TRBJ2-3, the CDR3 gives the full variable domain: EAGVAQSPRYKIIEKRQSVAFWCNPISGHATLYWYQQILGQGPKLLIQFQNNGVVDDSQLPKDRFSAERLKGVDSTLKIQPAKLEDSAVYLCASSPLKGAGLTDTQYFGPGTRLTVL.

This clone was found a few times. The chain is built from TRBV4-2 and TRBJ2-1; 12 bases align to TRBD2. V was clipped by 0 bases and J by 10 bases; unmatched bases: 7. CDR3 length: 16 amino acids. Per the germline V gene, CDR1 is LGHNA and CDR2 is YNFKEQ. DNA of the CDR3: TGTGCCAGCAGCCAAGATCCGACTAGCGGGAGTGGCGAGCAGTTCTTC. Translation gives CASSQDPTSGSGEQFF.

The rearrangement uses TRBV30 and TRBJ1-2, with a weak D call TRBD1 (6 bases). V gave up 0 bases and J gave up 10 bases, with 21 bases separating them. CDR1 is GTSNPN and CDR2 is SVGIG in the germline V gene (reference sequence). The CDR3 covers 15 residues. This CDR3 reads CAWSVQPPGARPYTF. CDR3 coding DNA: TGTGCCTGGAGTGTACAGCCCCCAGGGGCCCGTCCCTACACCTTC.

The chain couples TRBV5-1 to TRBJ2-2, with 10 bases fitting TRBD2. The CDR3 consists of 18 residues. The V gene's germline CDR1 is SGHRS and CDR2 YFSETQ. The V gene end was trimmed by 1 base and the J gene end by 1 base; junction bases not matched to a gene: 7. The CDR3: CASSLRPSGGLNTGELFF. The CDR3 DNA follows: TGCGCCAGCAGCTTGCGTCCTAGCGGGGGCTTGAACACCGGGGAGCTGTTTTTT.

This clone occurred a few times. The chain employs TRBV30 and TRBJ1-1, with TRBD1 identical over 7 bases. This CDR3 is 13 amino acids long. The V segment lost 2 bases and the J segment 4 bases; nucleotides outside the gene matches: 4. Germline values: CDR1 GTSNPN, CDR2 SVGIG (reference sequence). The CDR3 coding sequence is TGTGCCTGGAGTAGAAACAGGGGCACTGAAGCTTTCTTT. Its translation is CAWSRNRGTEAFF.

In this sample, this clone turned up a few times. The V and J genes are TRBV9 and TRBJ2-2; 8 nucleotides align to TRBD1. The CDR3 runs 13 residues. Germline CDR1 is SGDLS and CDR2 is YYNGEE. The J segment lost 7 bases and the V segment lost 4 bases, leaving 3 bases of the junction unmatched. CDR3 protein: CASSRQGHGELFF. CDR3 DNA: TGTGCCAGCAGCAGACAGGGGCACGGGGAGCTGTTTTTT.

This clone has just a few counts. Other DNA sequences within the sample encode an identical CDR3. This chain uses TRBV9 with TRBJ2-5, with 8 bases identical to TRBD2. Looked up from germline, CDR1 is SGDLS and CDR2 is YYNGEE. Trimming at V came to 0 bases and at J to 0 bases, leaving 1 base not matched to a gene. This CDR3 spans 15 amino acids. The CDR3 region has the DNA TGTGCCAGCAGCGTAGCGGGGGGGTACCAAGAGACCCAGTACTTC. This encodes CASSVAGGYQETQYF.